Below, one T cell receptor beta chain is given with its context. Symptom resolution, clearance, or two negative PCRs marked donors in Cohort 3 as recovered. This record comes from a study of blood T cell repertoires in COVID-19. Repertoires were generated with immunoSEQ multiplex PCR, while TCRdb's copy carries only in-frame clones and drops some. This sample yields hundreds of thousands of clones, of which 75% to 95% are seen a single time; under 2.5% belongs to the top ten. The CDR3 totals 11 residues. CDR1 is SGHTA and CDR2 is FQGNSA in the germline V gene. The V segment lost 5 bases and the J segment 14 bases; nucleotides outside the gene matches: 6.

The chain combines TRBV7-2 with TRBJ2-3; 8 bases are a match to TRBD1. The source is a woman aged 18 to 35 who had recovered from COVID-19. The material sequenced was PBMCs or T cells enriched from blood (not recorded which). The CDR3 sequence is CASSRTGRPYF. The CDR3 DNA is TGTGCCAGCAGCAGGACAGGGAGACCGTATTTT.